These T cell receptor beta chains were read from a single sample in a study of PD-1 blockade in classical Hodgkin lymphoma. Produced via immunoSEQ multiplex PCR; TCRdb's table is partial and in-frame only. The profile shows some 65,000 clones, 70% to 75% of them singletons. Sequenced here: peripheral blood mononuclear cells (PBMCs), sampled before the second cycle of nivolumab. Receptor source: a human donor with classical Hodgkin lymphoma. Each CDR3 is given with its conserved first and last residue. The D gene is left open where the match is weak. Clone size is not always given. Where it is, it says once, few, many or a class for expanded clones.

d_call: TRBD1
j_call: TRBJ1-1
v_call: TRBV4-1
clone_size: few
cdr3_nt: TGCGCCAGCAAGGGGGGACAGAGTAACACTGAAGCTTTCTTT
cdr3_aa: CASKGGQSNTEAFF

d_call: -
j_call: TRBJ1-3
v_call: TRBV2
clone_size: -
cdr3_nt: TGTGCCAGCCCAGGGAATTCTGGAAACACCATATATTTT
cdr3_aa: CASPGNSGNTIYF

d_call: -
j_call: TRBJ2-7
v_call: TRBV11-2
clone_size: once
cdr3_nt: TGTGCCAGCAGCTTCGACAGGACACCGTACTTC
cdr3_aa: CASSFDRTPYF

d_call: TRBD1
j_call: TRBJ1-1
v_call: TRBV19
clone_size: once
cdr3_nt: TGTGCCAGTAGTATTGGGACAGGGGTAAGTGACACTGAAGCTTTCTTT
cdr3_aa: CASSIGTGVSDTEAFF

d_call: -
j_call: TRBJ1-5
v_call: TRBV10-3
clone_size: few
cdr3_nt: TGTGCCATCAGTGAGCTCGAGGGCAATCAGCCCCAGCATTTT
cdr3_aa: CAISELEGNQPQHF

d_call: -
j_call: TRBJ2-1
v_call: TRBV5-8
clone_size: -
cdr3_nt: TGTGCCAGCAGCTTACAGGGGGGGATCTTC
cdr3_aa: CASSLQGGIF

d_call: -
j_call: TRBJ1-2
v_call: TRBV5-1
clone_size: -
cdr3_nt: TGCGCCAGCAGCACAGGGCCTCCGGCCGGCTACACCTTC
cdr3_aa: CASSTGPPAGYTF

d_call: -
j_call: TRBJ2-7
v_call: TRBV7-2
clone_size: -
cdr3_nt: TGTGCCAGCAGCTTAGCCCCCCTCTCGCGCGACGAGCAGTACTTC
cdr3_aa: CASSLAPLSRDEQYF

d_call: -
j_call: TRBJ1-3
v_call: TRBV6-6
clone_size: -
cdr3_nt: TGTGCCAGCAGTTCCATAGTCGGTCCTGGAAACACCATATATTTT
cdr3_aa: CASSSIVGPGNTIYF

d_call: -
j_call: TRBJ1-5
v_call: TRBV7-9
clone_size: -
cdr3_nt: TGTGCCAGCAGCCAGACGGGTAGCAATCAGCCCCAGCATTTT
cdr3_aa: CASSQTGSNQPQHF

d_call: -
j_call: TRBJ1-6
v_call: TRBV19
clone_size: few
cdr3_nt: TGTGCCAGTAATGATAGGGAGTTACCCCTCCACTTT
cdr3_aa: CASNDRELPLHF

d_call: -
j_call: TRBJ2-3
v_call: TRBV5-6
clone_size: -
cdr3_nt: TGTGCCAGCAGCTTCCGTCACGGATGGGGCACAGATACGCAGTATTTT
cdr3_aa: CASSFRHGWGTDTQYF

d_call: -
j_call: TRBJ1-2
v_call: TRBV6-6
clone_size: -
cdr3_nt: TGTGCCAGCCTCCGGGGCCTATCTGCGGACTATGGCTACACCTTC
cdr3_aa: CASLRGLSADYGYTF

d_call: -
j_call: TRBJ2-7
v_call: TRBV29-1
clone_size: -
cdr3_nt: TGCAGCGTTCATACGGGAGCCTCCTACGAGCAGTACTTC
cdr3_aa: CSVHTGASYEQYF

d_call: -
j_call: TRBJ2-7
v_call: TRBV5-1
clone_size: once
cdr3_nt: TGCGCCAGCAGCTTCGGTCCTGACGGTGCCTACGAGCAGTACTTC
cdr3_aa: CASSFGPDGAYEQYF

d_call: TRBD1
j_call: TRBJ2-1
v_call: TRBV7-9
clone_size: many
cdr3_nt: TGTGCCAGCAGCAGAGGGCGGACAGGTCATTACAGCGAGGAGCAGTTCTTC
cdr3_aa: CASSRGRTGHYSEEQFF

d_call: -
j_call: TRBJ1-5
v_call: TRBV18
clone_size: -
cdr3_nt: TGTGCCAGCTCACCGGAGGGACTCTACAATCAGCCCCAGCATTTT
cdr3_aa: CASSPEGLYNQPQHF

d_call: -
j_call: TRBJ1-1
v_call: TRBV7-8
clone_size: -
cdr3_nt: TGTGCCAGCAGCCTAGCGGGACCGAACACTGAAGCTTTCTTT
cdr3_aa: CASSLAGPNTEAFF

d_call: -
j_call: TRBJ1-1
v_call: TRBV28
clone_size: -
cdr3_nt: TGTGCCAGCAGTTTAGTCGTTCAGACAGTCAAGAACACTGAAGCTTTCTTT
cdr3_aa: CASSLVVQTVKNTEAFF

d_call: -
j_call: TRBJ1-2
v_call: TRBV5-6
clone_size: -
cdr3_nt: TGTGCCAGCAGCTTGGAACTGAACTATGGCTACACCTTC
cdr3_aa: CASSLELNYGYTF

d_call: TRBD1
j_call: TRBJ1-2
v_call: TRBV7-9
clone_size: -
cdr3_nt: TGTGCCAGCACCCGGGACAGCTATGGCTACACCTTC
cdr3_aa: CASTRDSYGYTF

d_call: -
j_call: TRBJ2-1
v_call: TRBV5-6
clone_size: -
cdr3_nt: TGTGCCAGCAGCTTGGTACCGGGCCTAGAGTTCTTC
cdr3_aa: CASSLVPGLEFF

d_call: -
j_call: TRBJ2-1
v_call: TRBV28
clone_size: -
cdr3_nt: TGTGCCAGCAGTTTAGGACAGACCAATTACAATGAGCAGTTCTTC
cdr3_aa: CASSLGQTNYNEQFF